These 32 T cell receptor beta chains were sequenced from one sample in a study of CD8 T cells in ankylosing spondylitis. Study-level results: A TCR beta motif of eight or nine highly homologous variants seemed to mark ankylosing spondylitis blood.

These receptors have no known antigen. From the 5' RACE reads, TCRdb called clonotypes with MiXCR, one entry per CDR3 protein. The table includes fewer than 450,000 distinct CDR3 sequences, roughly 15% detected once. Sequencing input: blood, either unsorted or a sorted T cell fraction (not recorded which). These receptors were taken from a male donor with ankylosing spondylitis.

This clonotype appeared a few times. The V call is TRBV5-1, the J call TRBJ2-5; either TRBD1 or TRBD2 may supply D (5 bases each). V was pared by 2 bases and J by 3 bases, with 11 bases between. CDR3 length: 14 amino acids. Germline V gene sequence: CDR1 SGHRS, CDR2 YFSETQ. In DNA form, the CDR3 reads TGCGCCAGCAGCTTAGGGGACGGTGAAGAGACCCAGTACTTC. It specifies CASSLGDGEETQYF.

The chain uses TRBV7-9 and TRBJ1-1; tentatively, D is TRBD1 (5 bases). The V end was cut by 1 base, the J end by 5 bases, with 14 bases between. Germline V gene sequence: CDR1 SEHNR, CDR2 FQNEAQ (reference sequence). The CDR3 has 15 amino acids. The CDR3 loop is CASSLVSGRGTEAFF. The CDR3 DNA reads TGTGCCAGCAGCTTAGTCTCAGGGAGAGGAACTGAAGCTTTCTTT.

The chain combines TRBV5-1 with TRBJ1-2, with 7 bases that match TRBD1. V lost 5 bases, J lost 0 bases, and 7 bases stayed unmatched. The CDR3 extends over 15 amino acids. CDR1 is SGHRS, CDR2 YFSETQ, per germline. The CDR3 here is CASSSGQPPNYGYTF. As DNA, the CDR3 is TGCGCCAGCAGTTCGGGACAGCCTCCTAACTATGGCTACACCTTC. Combining the CDR3 with reference TRBV5-1 and TRBJ1-2 gives the whole variable domain KAGVTQTPRYLIKTRGQQVTLSCSPISGHRSVSWYQQTPGQGLQFLFEYFSETQRNKGNFPGRFSGRQFSNSRSEMNVSTLELGDSALYLCASSSGQPPNYGYTFGSGTRLTVV.

This clonotype was counted many times. The V and J genes are TRBV4-1 and TRBJ2-2; D remains ambiguous. Per germline, CDR1 MGHRA and CDR2 YSYEKL. The ends were cut back, 4 bases at V and 6 bases at J, with 12 bases in the middle. The CDR3 extends over 14 amino acids. The CDR3 spells CASSLDRKAGELFF. CDR3 DNA: TGCGCCAGCAGCCTGGACCGAAAGGCCGGGGAGCTGTTTTTT.

The table lists this clonotype with a few counts. The chain employs TRBV20-1 and TRBJ1-2; 7 nucleotides align to TRBD1. The CDR3 extends over 13 amino acids. V shed 5 bases and J 3 bases; nucleotides not matched to a gene: 6. The V gene's germline CDR1 is DFQATT and CDR2 SNEGSKA (reference sequence). The CDR3 bases are TGCAGTGCTGAAGACAGGGTGGACTATGGCTACACCTTC. Translation gives CSAEDRVDYGYTF.

The J gene is TRBJ2-1, the V gene TRBV20-1; D ambiguous. V lost 5 bases and J 0 bases, leaving 11 bases between the germline ends. Germline loops: CDR1 DFQATT, CDR2 SNEGSKA (reference sequence). This CDR3 has 14 amino acids. CDR3 region: CSAFVSVSYNEQFF. The CDR3 bases are TGCAGTGCTTTTGTGAGCGTCTCCTACAATGAGCAGTTCTTC.

The gene calls are TRBV15 and TRBJ2-3; TRBD2 matches at 12 bases. After removal of 0 bases from V and 3 bases from J, the junction contained 4 bases not matched to a gene. The CDR3 is 17 amino acids. Germline CDR1 and CDR2: LNHNV and YYDKDF (reference sequence). DNA for the CDR3: TGTGCCACCAGCAGAGAGTTGACTAGCGGGAGTACAGATACGCAGTATTTT. Protein sequence: CATSRELTSGSTDTQYF. Variable domain in full (rest from reference TRBV15 and TRBJ2-3): DAMVIQNPRYQVTQFGKPVTLSCSQTLNHNVMYWYQQKSSQAPKLLFHYYDKDFNNEADTPDNFQSRRPNTSFCFLDIRSPGLGDTAMYLCATSRELTSGSTDTQYFGPGTRLTVL.

A few counts support this clonotype. This chain links TRBV9 with TRBJ2-5, with 14 positions matching TRBD2. This CDR3 is 16 amino acids long. The junction had 5 bases not matched to a gene; V was cut back by 2 bases and J by 5 bases. Per the germline V gene, CDR1 is SGDLS and CDR2 is YYNGEE. DNA for the CDR3: TGTGCCAGCAGCGTGGGACTAGCGGGAGTTGGGGAGACCCAGTACTTC. It specifies CASSVGLAGVGETQYF.

The CDR3 region has the DNA TGTGCCAGCAGTTCCCCCCGGGACAGGGCTTCCTACGAGCAGTACTTC. It specifies CASSSPRDRASYEQYF. V gene TRBV28 combines with J gene TRBJ2-7; 9 bases line up with TRBD1. The V and J ends lost 4 bases and 1 base, in that order; junction bases with no gene match: 8. The CDR3 contains 16 residues. CDR1 and CDR2 (germline): MDHEN, SYDVKM.

This clonotype was detected a few times. The chain is built from TRBV9 and TRBJ2-7; a possible D gene is TRBD2 (6 bases). This CDR3 comprises 14 residues. The ends were cut back, 0 bases at V and 5 bases at J, with 12 bases in the middle. Germline V lookup: CDR1 SGDLS, CDR2 YYNGEE. The CDR3 DNA follows: TGTGCCAGCAGCGTAGAGGAGGGGCGCAACGAGCAGTACTTC. It is translated as CASSVEEGRNEQYF.

The rearrangement links TRBV4-2 to TRBJ2-5; 11 positions agree with TRBD2. This CDR3 is built from 16 residues. The V segment lost 1 base and the J segment 5 bases; nucleotides outside the gene matches: 6. Germline CDR1 is LGHNA and CDR2 is YNFKEQ. The CDR3 sequence: CASSQGPSGRSETQYF. The CDR3 nucleotides read TGTGCCAGCAGCCAAGGTCCTAGCGGGAGGTCGGAGACCCAGTACTTC.

This clonotype was seen a single time. One junction end disagrees with the germline gene, perhaps due to a read error. The V call is TRBV28, the J call TRBJ2-1; 9 nucleotides agree with TRBD2. Germline values: CDR1 MDHEN, CDR2 SYDVKM. This CDR3 contains 14 residues. This CDR3 is CASTTGTSTYEQIF. The CDR3 DNA sequence: TGTGCCAGCACAACCGGGACTAGCACATATGAGCAGATCTTC.

There are a few counts of this clonotype. The rearrangement links TRBV24-1 to TRBJ1-1, with TRBD1 matching over 12 bases. There are 14 residues in the CDR3. Trimming cost V 7 bases and J 7 bases; bases outside gene matches: 6. The germline CDR1 and CDR2 sequences are KGHDR and SFDVKD. The chain's CDR3 is CATSGTGGRGEAFF. The CDR3 coding sequence is TGTGCCACCAGCGGGACAGGGGGCCGTGGTGAAGCTTTCTTT.

The genes are TRBV20-1 and TRBJ2-1; D gene uncertain. The CDR3 runs to 16 residues. Trimming removed 1 base at V and 0 bases at J, with 13 bases between. Germline loops: CDR1 DFQATT, CDR2 SNEGSKA (reference sequence). This CDR3 is CSARGMGSYSYNEQFF. The CDR3 DNA reads as TGCAGTGCTAGAGGAATGGGCAGTTACTCCTACAATGAGCAGTTCTTC.

In the case of this clonotype: At one end, the junction sequence differs from germline, possibly due to a read error. The V call is TRBV12-3 or TRBV12-4, the J call TRBJ2-7, with 12 bases matching TRBD2. This CDR3 is 18 amino acids long. The chain's CDR3 is CTSSLRTLLAGGGDEQYF. CDR3 nucleotide sequence: TGTACCAGCAGTTTGAGGACCCTACTAGCGGGGGGAGGGGACGAGCAGTACTTC.

There are a few counts of this clonotype. The chain couples TRBV20-1 to TRBJ2-7; D is possibly TRBD2 (7 bases). This CDR3 contains 13 residues. The V gene's germline CDR1 is DFQATT and CDR2 SNEGSKA (reference sequence). V dropped 7 bases and J dropped 2 bases, with 15 bases sitting between them. CDR3 loop: CSGGPSGPYEQYF. CDR3 in DNA: TGCAGTGGGGGGCCTAGCGGTCCCTACGAGCAGTACTTC.

This clonotype turned up a few times. This chain uses TRBV7-2 with TRBJ2-7; 7 bases agree with TRBD1. CDR1 is SGHTA and CDR2 is FQGNSA in the germline V gene. This CDR3 comprises 14 residues. After removal of 5 bases from V and 3 bases from J, the junction contained 7 bases not matched to a gene. The CDR3 loop is CASSPNRGNYEQYF. The CDR3 DNA reads TGTGCCAGCAGCCCCAACAGGGGTAACTACGAGCAGTACTTC. The full variable domain, completed using reference TRBV7-2 and TRBJ2-7, is GAGVSQSPSNKVTEKGKDVELRCDPISGHTALYWYRQSLGQGLEFLIYFQGNSAPDKSGLPSDRFSAERTGGSVSTLTIQRTQQEDSAVYLCASSPNRGNYEQYFGPGTRLTVT.

This clonotype was found a few times. The CDR3 loop reads CSAARGDSNYEQYF. The CDR3 nucleotides are TGCAGTGCTGCGCGGGGGGACAGCAACTACGAGCAGTACTTC. The chain employs TRBV20-1 and TRBJ2-7, with D perhaps TRBD2 (8 bases). There are 14 residues in the CDR3. From germline, CDR1 is DFQATT and CDR2 SNEGSKA (reference sequence). V was pared by 5 bases and J by 3 bases, with 17 bases between.

This chain joins TRBV3-1 and TRBJ2-7; D not resolved. The CDR3 length is 14 residues. The germline V gene has CDR1 LGHDT and CDR2 YNNKEL (reference sequence). V lost 1 base to trimming and J lost 2 bases, with 9 bases between them. The CDR3 nucleotides are TGTGCCAGCAGCCAAGGTCAGTCCGCCTACGAGCAGTACTTC. It translates to CASSQGQSAYEQYF.

The CDR3 here is CASSQVGRSGANVLTF. As DNA, the CDR3 is TGTGCCAGCAGCCAAGTTGGTAGATCTGGGGCCAACGTCCTGACTTTC. The V call is TRBV3-1, the J call TRBJ2-6; the D is unclear. The CDR3 has 16 amino acids. CDR1 is LGHDT, CDR2 YNNKEL, per germline (reference sequence). V dropped 1 base and J dropped 1 base, with 8 bases sitting between them.

The chain employs TRBV28 and TRBJ1-3; 7 nucleotides agree with TRBD1. Per germline, CDR1 MDHEN and CDR2 SYDVKM. Trimming removed 6 bases from V and 2 bases from J; junction bases left unmatched: 7. The CDR3 has 15 residues. CDR3 residues: CASSRPQGAGNTIYF. The CDR3 DNA sequence: TGTGCCAGCAGCCGTCCTCAGGGGGCTGGAAACACCATATATTTT.

The V gene is TRBV28, the J gene TRBJ1-6; TRBD1 matches at 7 bases. Trimming removed 6 bases from V and 10 bases from J; junction bases left unmatched: 3. CDR3 size: 12 residues. Germline CDR1 and CDR2: MDHEN and SYDVKM. The CDR3 protein is CASRDRDSPLHF. The CDR3 DNA reads TGTGCCAGCAGAGACAGGGACTCACCCCTCCACTTT.

V gene TRBV5-1 combines with J gene TRBJ2-2, with D unresolved. The length of the CDR3 is 14 residues. Germline values: CDR1 SGHRS, CDR2 YFSETQ. The V gene lost 9 bases and the J gene lost 2 bases, with 14 bases spanning the gap. The CDR3 nucleotides read TGCGCCACCCGAGTGTTTTTCAACACCGGGGAGCTGTTTTTT. It is translated as CATRVFFNTGELFF. The full variable domain, its missing parts supplied by reference TRBV5-1 and TRBJ2-2, is KAGVTQTPRYLIKTRGQQVTLSCSPISGHRSVSWYQQTPGQGLQFLFEYFSETQRNKGNFPGRFSGRQFSNSRSEMNVSTLELGDSALYLCATRVFFNTGELFFGEGSRLTVL.

The V gene is TRBV12-3 or TRBV12-4, the J gene TRBJ1-4; D is undetermined. V lost 2 bases, J lost 4 bases, and 8 bases lay in between. The CDR3 has 14 residues. CDR3 loop: CASSLSAINEKLFF. The CDR3 DNA follows: TGTGCCAGCAGTTTATCAGCTATTAATGAAAAACTGTTTTTT.

J is TRBJ2-7 and V is TRBV4-2; TRBD1 agrees at 7 bases. The germline CDR1 and CDR2 sequences are LGHNA and YNFKEQ. CDR3 size: 16 residues. J gave up 5 bases and V 1 base, and 11 bases lay outside the gene matches. Written as DNA, the CDR3 is TGTGCCAGCAGCCAAGGTATCCGACAGGGTGAAAACGAGCAGTACTTC. Amino acids: CASSQGIRQGENEQYF.

Ten or more counts support this clonotype. The rearrangement links TRBV5-1 to TRBJ2-7; D is possibly TRBD1 (6 bases). V was cut by 4 bases and J by 4 bases, with 15 bases left in between. In germline, CDR1 is SGHRS, CDR2 YFSETQ. This CDR3 is 14 amino acids long. CDR3 amino acids: CASSPGHTRYEQYF. As DNA, the CDR3 is TGCGCCAGCAGCCCGGGACACACGAGGTACGAGCAGTACTTC.

The V and J genes are TRBV27 and TRBJ1-5; possible D gene TRBD1, 6 bases. This CDR3 is built from 13 residues. Germline V gene data show CDR1 as MNHEY and CDR2 as SMNVEV (reference sequence). The V end lost 10 bases, the J end lost 10 bases, and 20 bases lay between the germline ends. This CDR3 is CATALEVRGPQHF. The CDR3 DNA reads as TGTGCCACCGCCCTTGAGGTCAGGGGTCCCCAGCATTTT.

This chain joins TRBV12-3 or TRBV12-4 and TRBJ2-2; 12 positions agree with TRBD1. The CDR3 length is 17 residues. The trim removed 6 bases at V and 3 bases at J, leaving 8 bases unmatched. As DNA, the CDR3 is TGTGCCAGCAGGTCCCGGGACAGGGGGCGAGACACCGGGGAGCTGTTTTTT. Its translation is CASRSRDRGRDTGELFF.

This clonotype occurred a few times. V gene TRBV6-1 combines with J gene TRBJ2-7; 9 bases fit TRBD1. CDR3 length: 15 residues. Trimming at V came to 6 bases and at J to 4 bases, leaving 10 bases not matched to a gene. Germline V gives CDR1 MNHNS, CDR2 SASEGT. The chain's CDR3 is CASSSGQGTVYEQYF. DNA for the CDR3: TGTGCCAGCAGCTCAGGACAGGGGACGGTATACGAGCAGTACTTC.

J is TRBJ2-2 and V is TRBV7-2; no reliable D call. This CDR3 contains 14 residues. Germline-derived CDR1 and CDR2 are SGHTA and FQGNSA. The V end lost 5 bases, the J end lost 4 bases, and 11 bases lay between the germline ends. Here the CDR3 reads CASSPGRRTGELFF. The CDR3 DNA reads TGTGCCAGCAGCCCGGGTCGGCGCACCGGGGAGCTGTTTTTT.

There are a few counts of this clonotype. This chain connects TRBV18 to TRBJ1-1, with no clear D. CDR1 is KGHSH, CDR2 LQKENI, per germline. V gave up 5 bases and J gave up 4 bases, with 26 bases separating them. The CDR3 extends over 18 amino acids. The CDR3 loop reads CASSSTWAVKAGSTEAFF. The CDR3 DNA follows: TGTGCCAGCTCATCCACATGGGCAGTCAAAGCGGGGTCCACTGAAGCTTTCTTT.

The gene calls are TRBV5-1 and TRBJ2-7; D is ambiguous. In germline, CDR1 is SGHRS, CDR2 YFSETQ. The CDR3 sequence is 13 residues long. Trimming removed 4 bases from V and 0 bases from J, with 8 bases in between. CDR3 nucleotides: TGCGCCAGCAGCACGGAGAGCTCCTACGAGCAGTACTTC. Its translation is CASSTESSYEQYF.